A selection of T cell receptor beta chains follows, all from one sample in a study of blood T cell repertoires in COVID-19. Profiling relied on immunoSEQ multiplex PCR, and the TCRdb table lists in-frame clones only, not all of them. The sample consists of a few hundred thousand clones, around 90% of them appearing once. Sequencing was done on a sample of PBMCs or T cells enriched from blood (not recorded which). Receptor source: a man in his thirties or forties who had been exposed to COVID-19. Each CDR3 is given without its conserved first and last residue. Each record gives: V gene, J gene, clone size, CDR3 protein. The size field is filled for only some rows; it gives once, few, many or a size class.

v_gene: TRBV4-1; j_gene: TRBJ2-3; abundance: NA; CDR3aa: ASNLGGTDTQY
v_gene: TRBV7-9; j_gene: TRBJ1-2; abundance: NA; CDR3aa: ASSPAGSYGYT
v_gene: TRBV7-6; j_gene: TRBJ2-3; abundance: NA; CDR3aa: ASSLTGGQDTQY
v_gene: TRBV2; j_gene: TRBJ1-1; abundance: NA; CDR3aa: ASSYRERVDTEAF
v_gene: TRBV1; j_gene: TRBJ2-3; abundance: NA; CDR3aa: TSSHPREPLTHSQY
v_gene: TRBV27; j_gene: TRBJ2-7; abundance: once; CDR3aa: ASSYSVRGMVNEQY
v_gene: TRBV6-5; j_gene: TRBJ1-1; abundance: NA; CDR3aa: ASSYLQGQGVTEAF
v_gene: TRBV3-1/TRBV3-2; j_gene: TRBJ1-6; abundance: NA; CDR3aa: ASSQDWGDGNSPPH
v_gene: TRBV12-3/TRBV12-4; j_gene: TRBJ1-2; abundance: NA; CDR3aa: ASIGTGNYGYT
v_gene: TRBV9; j_gene: TRBJ2-1; abundance: NA; CDR3aa: ASSVDLAGANNEQF
v_gene: TRBV3-1/TRBV3-2; j_gene: TRBJ2-7; abundance: NA; CDR3aa: ASSSFYEQY
v_gene: TRBV4-3; j_gene: TRBJ2-5; abundance: NA; CDR3aa: ASSQEVGRRETQY
v_gene: TRBV6-5; j_gene: TRBJ1-6; abundance: NA; CDR3aa: ASRGPPLH
v_gene: TRBV23-1; j_gene: TRBJ1-5; abundance: few; CDR3aa: ALRGSGQPQH
v_gene: TRBV5-1; j_gene: TRBJ1-3; abundance: once; CDR3aa: ASSLGQDSGNTIY
v_gene: TRBV3-1/TRBV3-2; j_gene: TRBJ2-7; abundance: NA; CDR3aa: ASSQDGLTQY
v_gene: TRBV4-2; j_gene: TRBJ1-1; abundance: NA; CDR3aa: ASSQVGQMNTEAF
v_gene: TRBV4-1; j_gene: TRBJ2-7; abundance: NA; CDR3aa: ASSQGDSTYEQY
v_gene: TRBV9; j_gene: TRBJ2-1; abundance: NA; CDR3aa: ASSEGLGYNEQF
v_gene: TRBV7-3; j_gene: TRBJ2-3; abundance: NA; CDR3aa: ASSLSSEWDTQY
v_gene: TRBV5-5; j_gene: TRBJ2-7; abundance: NA; CDR3aa: ASRHRDGRSHEQY
v_gene: TRBV19; j_gene: TRBJ2-2; abundance: NA; CDR3aa: ASSISKSSVGELF
v_gene: TRBV18; j_gene: TRBJ1-1; abundance: NA; CDR3aa: ASSPSRTEAF
v_gene: TRBV3-1/TRBV3-2; j_gene: TRBJ2-2; abundance: NA; CDR3aa: ASSLRSETGELF
v_gene: TRBV25-1; j_gene: TRBJ2-1; abundance: NA; CDR3aa: ASKTGVEQF
v_gene: TRBV5-4; j_gene: TRBJ2-1; abundance: NA; CDR3aa: ASSSGTGMHYNEQF
v_gene: TRBV29-1; j_gene: TRBJ1-2; abundance: NA; CDR3aa: SVDRGRGKYGYT
v_gene: TRBV5-6; j_gene: TRBJ2-2; abundance: NA; CDR3aa: ASSLRQVGGELF
v_gene: TRBV5-1; j_gene: TRBJ2-2; abundance: NA; CDR3aa: ASSTGRWELF
v_gene: TRBV6-5; j_gene: TRBJ1-2; abundance: NA; CDR3aa: ASSPGQSYGYT
v_gene: TRBV12-5; j_gene: TRBJ2-2; abundance: NA; CDR3aa: ASGLSSGTYTGELF
v_gene: TRBV29-1; j_gene: TRBJ2-5; abundance: once; CDR3aa: SAQEYQETQY
v_gene: TRBV9; j_gene: TRBJ2-7; abundance: NA; CDR3aa: ASSPRDRGSYEQY
v_gene: TRBV4-3; j_gene: TRBJ2-5; abundance: once; CDR3aa: ASSQHSGGARETQY
v_gene: TRBV7-9; j_gene: TRBJ1-2; abundance: NA; CDR3aa: ASNRELDIGYT
v_gene: TRBV19; j_gene: TRBJ2-5; abundance: NA; CDR3aa: ASSNGGAPFQETQY
v_gene: TRBV19; j_gene: TRBJ1-1; abundance: NA; CDR3aa: ASSIVAGAAF
v_gene: TRBV11-1; j_gene: TRBJ2-1; abundance: NA; CDR3aa: ASSLAGTGSLNEQF
v_gene: TRBV27; j_gene: TRBJ1-1; abundance: NA; CDR3aa: ASSLSGGALKAF
v_gene: TRBV5-1; j_gene: TRBJ2-3; abundance: NA; CDR3aa: ASSKKTSGLSTDTQY
v_gene: TRBV6-2/TRBV6-3; j_gene: TRBJ1-5; abundance: few; CDR3aa: ASSYGQGDQPQH
v_gene: TRBV27; j_gene: TRBJ2-7; abundance: NA; CDR3aa: ASSLTPGLAGVENEQY
v_gene: TRBV12-3/TRBV12-4; j_gene: TRBJ2-7; abundance: NA; CDR3aa: ASRLAGALEQY
v_gene: TRBV7-2; j_gene: TRBJ2-4; abundance: NA; CDR3aa: ASSLRSEDIQY